The clone carrying this T cell receptor beta chain was seen more than once but under ten times. Its antigen is not known. MiXCR, applied by TCRdb to the reads, yields one record per CDR3 protein. The sample has about 700,000 distinct CDR3 sequences, 33% seen once; the top ten hold roughly 20%. The data belong to a study of T cell repertoires in cytomegalovirus infection. This TCR came from a human donor in good health (CMV status not recorded). Some clones in this sample may be carry-over from other donors' samples. Sequenced material: cultured PBMCs, taken from culture after CMV antigen stimulation.

The CDR3 is CAISGDSSAYNEQFF. The CDR3 DNA follows: TGTGCCATCAGTGGCGATAGCTCGGCCTACAATGAGCAGTTCTTC. This rearrangement joins TRBV10-3 to TRBJ2-1, with D uncertain. V was clipped by 4 bases and J by 2 bases, with 12 bases between them. From germline, CDR1 is ENHRY and CDR2 SYGVKD. CDR3 size: 15 residues.